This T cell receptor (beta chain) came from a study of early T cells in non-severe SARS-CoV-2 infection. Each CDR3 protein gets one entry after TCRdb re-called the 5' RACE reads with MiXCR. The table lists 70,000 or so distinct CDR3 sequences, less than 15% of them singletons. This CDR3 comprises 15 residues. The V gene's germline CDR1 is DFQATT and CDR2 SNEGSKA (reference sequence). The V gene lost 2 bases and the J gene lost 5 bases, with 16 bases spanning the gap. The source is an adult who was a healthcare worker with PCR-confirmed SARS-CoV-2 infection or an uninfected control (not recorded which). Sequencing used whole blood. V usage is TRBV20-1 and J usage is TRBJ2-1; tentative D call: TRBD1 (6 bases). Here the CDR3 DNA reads TGCAGTGCTAGATTGCCCAGGGGAACCCACAATGAGCAGTTCTTC. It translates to CSARLPRGTHNEQFF.